Below, 23 T cell receptor beta chains from the same sample are listed, as sequenced in a study of shared clonotypes between healthy human individuals. The naive CD8 population came from CD45RO-negative cells selected for CCR7, without terminally differentiated effector memory CD45RA+ cells. Produced via immunoSEQ multiplex PCR; TCRdb's table is partial and in-frame only. The table includes approximately 840,000 clones, about 96% detected once. The sequenced material came from naive CD8+ T cells sorted from blood. The origin of the receptors is a man aged 25 to 45 in good health.

The chain recombines TRBV27 with TRBJ1-1; D gene unclear. The CDR3 length is 13 residues. Germline CDR1 and CDR2: MNHEY and SMNVEV (reference sequence). The V end lost 3 bases, the J end lost 6 bases, and 11 bases lay between the germline ends. The CDR3 nucleotides read TGTGCCAGCAGTTTTCCCGGCGGATCTGAAGCTTTCTTT. Its translation: CASSFPGGSEAFF.

The DNA for the CDR3 is TGTGCCAGCAGTTGGGGCAGGACGAACACTGAAGCTTTCTTT. Translating gives CASSWGRTNTEAFF. The chain joins TRBV25-1 to TRBJ1-1, with a possible D match to TRBD1 (5 bases). Germline V gene sequence: CDR1 MGHDK, CDR2 SYGVNS. CDR3 length: 14 amino acids. The V end lost 5 bases, the J end lost 1 base, and 11 bases lay between the germline ends.

V gene TRBV6-5 combines with J gene TRBJ1-1; D remains ambiguous. Germline V lookup: CDR1 MNHEY, CDR2 SVGAGI. The ends were cut back, 4 bases at V and 1 base at J, with 7 bases in the middle. This CDR3 is 13 amino acids long. CDR3 sequence (DNA): TGTGCCAGCAGTTCCCCAGGGAACACTGAAGCTTTCTTT. This codes for CASSSPGNTEAFF.

This clone has only one observation. The V and J genes are TRBV27 and TRBJ2-1; TRBD2 matches at 10 bases. In germline, CDR1 is MNHEY, CDR2 SMNVEV (reference sequence). The length of the CDR3 is 17 residues. The ends lost 3 bases at V and 8 bases at J; junction bases unmatched: 13. The DNA for the CDR3 is TGTGCCAGCAGTTTCGAAGGTTTAGCGGGAGGTTGGTATGAGCAGTTCTTC. This encodes CASSFEGLAGGWYEQFF.

The J gene is TRBJ2-3, the V gene TRBV9; TRBD2 matches at 8 bases. This CDR3 is built from 16 residues. Per the germline V gene, CDR1 is SGDLS and CDR2 is YYNGEE. Trimming removed 3 bases from V and 2 bases from J; junction bases left unmatched: 8. The CDR3 spells CASSGGLAGTTDTQYF. Here the CDR3 DNA reads TGTGCCAGCAGCGGGGGATTAGCGGGGACCACAGATACGCAGTATTTT.

This clone is a singleton in its sample. The J gene is TRBJ2-7, the V gene TRBV28; D is possibly TRBD2 (5 bases). Germline CDR1 and CDR2: MDHEN and SYDVKM. V lost 3 bases, J lost 3 bases, and 12 bases lay in between. The CDR3 length is 14 residues. The DNA of the CDR3 is TGTGCCAGCAGTTTCGGCCAGGCGGGCTACGAGCAGTACTTC. It specifies CASSFGQAGYEQYF.

This clone was recorded once. V is TRBV6-5 and J is TRBJ1-1; D might be TRBD1 (6 bases). V shed 2 bases and J shed 6 bases, with 19 bases lying between them. Germline CDR1 reads MNHEY; CDR2 reads SVGAGI. This CDR3 comprises 16 residues. The CDR3 loop is CASSYRQGSGTPEAFF. The CDR3 DNA follows: TGTGCCAGCAGTTACCGGCAGGGGTCAGGGACGCCTGAAGCTTTCTTT.

This rearrangement joins TRBV6-1 to TRBJ1-2; 7 bases line up with TRBD1. The CDR3 spans 15 residues. Per the germline V gene, CDR1 is MNHNS and CDR2 is SASEGT. V trimming: 1 base; J trimming: 3 bases; junction bases outside the gene matches: 5. The CDR3 region is CASSEVGTAHYGYTF. CDR3 coding DNA: TGTGCCAGCAGTGAAGTCGGGACAGCGCACTATGGCTACACCTTC.

CDR3 sequence: CASSLSPDAPNTGELFF. The CDR3 DNA follows: TGTGCCAGCAGTTTATCCCCGGACGCCCCAAACACCGGGGAGCTGTTTTTT. V gene TRBV28 combines with J gene TRBJ2-2, with unresolved D. This CDR3 is 17 amino acids long. CDR1 and CDR2 from the germline V gene are MDHEN and SYDVKM. V was cut by 1 base and J by 2 bases, with 14 bases left in between.

This rearrangement joins TRBV6-5 to TRBJ2-7; 7 bases align to TRBD1. The CDR3 totals 13 residues. Per germline, CDR1 MNHEY and CDR2 SVGAGI. With V trimmed by 2 bases and J by 2 bases, 0 bases remained unmatched. The CDR3 spells CASSYDRAYEQYF. The CDR3, as DNA: TGTGCCAGCAGTTACGACAGGGCCTACGAGCAGTACTTC.

This chain connects TRBV11-2 to TRBJ2-3; 10 bases map to TRBD2. J gave up 4 bases and V 0 bases, and 1 base lay outside the gene matches. The V gene's germline CDR1 is SGHAT and CDR2 FQNNGV. This CDR3 contains 15 residues. For the CDR3, the DNA is TGTGCCAGCAGCTTAGAGGGACTAGCGCCAGATACGCAGTATTTT. The encoded protein is CASSLEGLAPDTQYF.

V is TRBV27 and J is TRBJ2-1; 9 positions agree with TRBD2. J lost 5 bases, V lost 5 bases, and 7 bases had no gene match. Germline assignment: CDR1 MNHEY and CDR2 SMNVEV (reference sequence). The CDR3 has 15 residues. The CDR3 nucleotides read TGTGCCAGCAGTGGGCCGGGACTAGCCGACAATGAGCAGTTCTTC. Encoded protein: CASSGPGLADNEQFF.

In this sample, this clone turned up once. The V and J genes are TRBV7-2 and TRBJ1-3, with 8 bases matching TRBD1. V lost 1 base to trimming and J lost 3 bases; unmatched junction nucleotides: 5. Germline V gene data show CDR1 as SGHTA and CDR2 as FQGNSA. The CDR3 is 16 residues long. CDR3 in amino acids: CASSLVQGARGNTIYF. Here the CDR3 DNA reads TGTGCCAGCAGCTTAGTTCAGGGGGCCCGTGGAAACACCATATATTTT.

The V gene is TRBV25-1, the J gene TRBJ2-7, with D perhaps TRBD1 (6 bases). V was cut by 6 bases and J by 7 bases, with 16 bases left in between. Germline lookup yields CDR1 MGHDK and CDR2 SYGVNS. This CDR3 is built from 13 residues. Written as DNA, the CDR3 is TGTGCCAGCAGCGCATACTCCAGGGGAGAGCAGTACTTC. Translating gives CASSAYSRGEQYF.

The chain uses TRBV10-2 and TRBJ2-7; D is undetermined. CDR1 and CDR2 (germline): WSHSY, SAAADI. This CDR3 spans 10 amino acids. V was clipped by 6 bases and J by 3 bases, with 3 bases between them. The CDR3 region is CASRDYEQYF. CDR3 nucleotide sequence: TGCGCCAGCAGAGACTACGAGCAGTACTTC.

This clone was seen a handful of times. The chain has TRBV18 and TRBJ1-5; TRBD1 might be the D (6 bases). V dropped 0 bases and J dropped 5 bases, with 14 bases sitting between them. Germline loops: CDR1 KGHSH, CDR2 LQKENI. The CDR3 spans 16 residues. The DNA of the CDR3 is TGTGCCAGCTCACCACCAAAACTCGGGGGCGATCAGCCCCAGCATTTT. Residues: CASSPPKLGGDQPQHF. Full variable domain (rest looked up from reference TRBV18 and TRBJ1-5): NAGVMQNPRHLVRRRGQEARLRCSPMKGHSHVYWYRQLPEEGLKFMVYLQKENIIDESGMPKERFSAEFPKEGPSILRIQQVVRGDSAAYFCASSPPKLGGDQPQHFGDGTRLSIL.

The V and J genes are TRBV5-8 and TRBJ1-4; 7 bases are shared with TRBD1. With V trimmed by 3 bases and J by 13 bases, 6 bases remained unmatched. CDR1 is SGHTS, CDR2 YDEGEE, per germline. The length of the CDR3 is 12 residues. This CDR3 reads CASSWQGVGLFF. CDR3 DNA sequence: TGTGCCAGCAGCTGGCAGGGGGTAGGACTGTTTTTT.

The chain couples TRBV27 to TRBJ2-7, with TRBD1 identical over 7 bases. Germline V gene lookup returns CDR1 MNHEY and CDR2 SMNVEV (reference sequence). The CDR3 is made up of 15 amino acids. V shed 5 bases and J 7 bases; nucleotides not matched to a gene: 14. CDR3 coding DNA: TGTGCCAGCAGTACTGCACAGGGGCCTGTGGGGGAGCAGTACTTC. Amino acid sequence: CASSTAQGPVGEQYF.

The gene calls are TRBV4-1 and TRBJ2-3, with D hard to call. Trimming left V 2 bases short and J 0 bases short, with 9 bases between. The CDR3 has 15 amino acids. Germline CDR1 MGHRA, CDR2 YSYEKL. The CDR3 DNA reads as TGCGCCAGCAGCCAAAGTCTGGAGAGCACAGATACGCAGTATTTT. Its protein is CASSQSLESTDTQYF.

The chain combines TRBV5-4 with TRBJ2-7; TRBD1 is a possible D gene (5 bases). In germline, CDR1 is SGHNT, CDR2 YYREEE (reference sequence). The CDR3 length is 14 residues. V dropped 1 base and J dropped 0 bases, with 8 bases sitting between them. The CDR3 DNA sequence: TGTGCCAGCAGCTTGCAGGGTGCCTCCTACGAGCAGTACTTC. It is translated as CASSLQGASYEQYF. Complete variable domain (other parts from reference TRBV5-4 and TRBJ2-7): ETGVTQSPTHLIKTRGQQVTLRCSSQSGHNTVSWYQQALGQGPQFIFQYYREEENGRGNFPPRFSGLQFPNYSSELNVNALELDDSALYLCASSLQGASYEQYFGPGTRLTVT.

The V gene is TRBV2, the J gene TRBJ2-3, with 9 bases matching TRBD1. The germline V gene has CDR1 SNHLY and CDR2 FYNNEI. The CDR3 length is 12 residues. CDR3 sequence reads: CGGQGLSDTQYF. The DNA for the CDR3 is TGTGGCGGACAGGGGTTATCAGATACGCAGTATTTT.

The CDR3 is CASKSGRTERDRYNEQFF. The CDR3 nucleotides are TGTGCCAGCAAATCGGGAAGGACCGAGCGGGACCGCTACAATGAGCAGTTCTTC. The V gene is TRBV7-9, the J gene TRBJ2-1, with 7 bases matching TRBD2. Losses at the gene ends were 7 bases for V and 3 bases for J; bases not matched to a gene: 18. Looked up from germline, CDR1 is SEHNR and CDR2 is FQNEAQ (reference sequence). This CDR3 comprises 18 residues.

The chain has TRBV7-2 and TRBJ2-1; no definite D call. CDR1 and CDR2 from the germline V gene are SGHTA and FQGNSA. V lost 2 bases to trimming and J lost 7 bases, with 9 bases between them. The CDR3 runs to 13 residues. CDR3 in amino acids: CASSLIPGNEQFF. The CDR3 nucleotides are TGTGCCAGCAGCTTAATCCCCGGGAATGAGCAGTTCTTC.